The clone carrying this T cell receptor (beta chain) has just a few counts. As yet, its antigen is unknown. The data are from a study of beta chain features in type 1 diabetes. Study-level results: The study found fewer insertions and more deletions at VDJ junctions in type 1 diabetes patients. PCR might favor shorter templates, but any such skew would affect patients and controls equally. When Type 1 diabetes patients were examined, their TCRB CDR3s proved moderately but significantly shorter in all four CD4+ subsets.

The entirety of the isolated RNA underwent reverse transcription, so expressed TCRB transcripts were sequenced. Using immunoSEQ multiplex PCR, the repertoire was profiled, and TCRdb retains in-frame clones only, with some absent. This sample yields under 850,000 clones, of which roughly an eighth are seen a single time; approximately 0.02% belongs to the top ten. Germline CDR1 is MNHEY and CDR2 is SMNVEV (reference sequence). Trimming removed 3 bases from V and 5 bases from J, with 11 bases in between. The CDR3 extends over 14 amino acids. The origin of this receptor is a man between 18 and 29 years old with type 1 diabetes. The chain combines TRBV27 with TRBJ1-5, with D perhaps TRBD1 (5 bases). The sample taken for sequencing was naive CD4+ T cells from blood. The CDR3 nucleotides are TGTGCCAGCAGTTTCTGGGGGTCCGATCAGCCCCAGCATTTT. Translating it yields CASSFWGSDQPQHF.